Presented here are 20 T cell receptor beta chains from one specimen sequenced in a study of cytomegalovirus exposure and HLA in healthy donors. Method: immunoSEQ multiplex PCR; TCRdb's copy keeps in-frame clones and lacks some. The sample includes 90,000 or so clones, about 96% of them seen just once. Material for sequencing was PBMCs. These receptor sequences come from a man younger than 30 in good health and CMV-seronegative.

V gene TRBV7-9 combines with J gene TRBJ1-4; possibly TRBD1 for D (5 bases). The V gene lost 8 bases and the J gene lost 4 bases, with 17 bases spanning the gap. The CDR3 sequence is 15 residues long. The V gene's germline CDR1 is SEHNR and CDR2 FQNEAQ (reference sequence). CDR3 in amino acids: CASALAKGSNEKLFF. The CDR3 DNA follows: TGTGCCAGCGCCCTAGCGAAGGGGAGTAATGAAAAACTGTTTTTT.

This CDR3 is CASSAHRLEYEQYV. CDR3 bases: TGTGCCAGCAGTGCCCACCGACTGGAATACGAGCAGTACGTC. The chain uses TRBV6-1 and TRBJ2-7; D unclear. V dropped 4 bases and J dropped 4 bases, with 14 bases sitting between them. The CDR3 runs 14 residues. From germline, CDR1 is MNHNS and CDR2 SASEGT.

This sequence joins TRBV6-1 and TRBJ1-2; no definite D call. The CDR3 is 14 residues long. Germline V gene data show CDR1 as MNHNS and CDR2 as SASEGT. The germline V and J ends were trimmed by 5 bases and 2 bases, with 12 bases remaining between them. CDR3 sequence reads: CASSSHQSNYGYTF. CDR3 nucleotides: TGTGCCAGCAGTTCGCACCAAAGCAACTATGGCTACACCTTC.

The CDR3 sequence is CASSLDRSTDTQYF. The CDR3 bases are TGCGCCAGCAGCTTGGACAGGAGCACAGATACGCAGTATTTT. The rearrangement uses TRBV5-1 and TRBJ2-3, with TRBD1 as a possible D gene (5 bases). The CDR3 has 14 residues. Germline CDR1 and CDR2: SGHRS and YFSETQ. Trimming took off 0 bases at V and 0 bases at J, with 5 bases between the two ends. The variable domain in full, completed from reference TRBV5-1 and TRBJ2-3, reads KAGVTQTPRYLIKTRGQQVTLSCSPISGHRSVSWYQQTPGQGLQFLFEYFSETQRNKGNFPGRFSGRQFSNSRSEMNVSTLELGDSALYLCASSLDRSTDTQYFGPGTRLTVL.

A single count supports this clone. CDR3 loop: CAISNGSSYEQYF. The DNA of the CDR3 is TGTGCCATCAGTAACGGGAGCTCCTACGAGCAGTACTTC. The chain has TRBV10-3 and TRBJ2-7; D may be TRBD2 (6 bases). This CDR3 has 13 residues. With 5 bases removed from V and 0 bases from J, the gap between germline ends came to 8 bases. The germline V gene has CDR1 ENHRY and CDR2 SYGVKD.

The V call is TRBV10-2, the J call TRBJ2-5; TRBD1 aligns across 8 bases. Germline V lookup: CDR1 WSHSY, CDR2 SAAADI. This CDR3 comprises 14 residues. V shed 5 bases, J shed 8 bases, and the junction held 10 bases outside the gene matches. CDR3 protein: CASSPGQGGRTQYF. The CDR3 nucleotides are TGCGCCAGCAGTCCAGGACAGGGCGGTAGAACCCAGTACTTC.

This clone appeared a single time. This chain connects TRBV19 to TRBJ2-1, with D tentatively TRBD1 (6 bases). This CDR3 is built from 16 residues. The V end was cut by 7 bases, the J end by 7 bases, with 23 bases between. The germline V gene encodes CDR1 LNHDA and CDR2 SQIVND (reference sequence). CDR3 in amino acids: CASNPRAYLGGNEQFF. The CDR3 coding sequence is TGTGCCAGTAATCCCCGGGCTTACCTAGGGGGTAATGAGCAGTTCTTC.

This rearrangement joins TRBV6-6 to TRBJ1-1, with 7 bases matching TRBD1. Germline lookup yields CDR1 MNHNY and CDR2 SVGAGI (reference sequence). The CDR3 contains 16 residues. V dropped 5 bases and J dropped 3; count of bases not matched to a gene: 12. CDR3 protein: CASSLSSGGKDTEAFF. CDR3 coding DNA: TGTGCCAGCAGTCTATCTTCAGGGGGTAAGGACACTGAAGCTTTCTTT.

J is TRBJ1-1 and V is TRBV19; 7 nucleotides line up with TRBD1. The V segment lost 5 bases and the J segment 3 bases; nucleotides outside the gene matches: 3. Germline V CDR1 and CDR2: LNHDA, SQIVND (reference sequence). This CDR3 has 13 amino acids. The CDR3 is CASSSGGYTEAFF. The CDR3 DNA follows: TGTGCCAGTAGTTCAGGGGGGTACACTGAAGCTTTCTTT.

The chain uses TRBV28 and TRBJ2-1, with D perhaps TRBD2 (6 bases). Germline assignment: CDR1 MDHEN and CDR2 SYDVKM. This CDR3 comprises 13 residues. V was trimmed by 2 bases and J by 6 bases, leaving 8 bases between them. CDR3 region: CASSLGGSNEQFF. CDR3 in DNA: TGTGCCAGCAGTTTAGGGGGGAGCAATGAGCAGTTCTTC. Complete variable domain (other parts from reference TRBV28 and TRBJ2-1): DVKVTQSSRYLVKRTGEKVFLECVQDMDHENMFWYRQDPGLGLRLIYFSYDVKMKEKGDIPEGYSVSREKKERFSLILESASTNQTSMYLCASSLGGSNEQFFGPGTRLTVL.

The chain uses TRBV7-8 and TRBJ1-5; TRBD1 might be the D (5 bases). CDR1 and CDR2 from the germline V gene are SGHVS and FQNEAQ. The CDR3 sequence is 15 residues long. V gave up 1 base and J gave up 7 bases, with 14 bases separating them. CDR3 sequence (DNA): TGTGCCAGCAGCTTAGATGGTCGGGGGATCCAGCCCCAGCATTTT. This encodes CASSLDGRGIQPQHF.

The chain has TRBV30 and TRBJ2-7, with 13 nucleotides matching TRBD2. Germline-derived CDR1 and CDR2 are GTSNPN and SVGIG (reference sequence). The V segment lost 1 base and the J segment 6 bases; nucleotides outside the gene matches: 3. The CDR3 consists of 14 residues. The CDR3 loop reads CAWSAGLAGAEQYV. The CDR3 DNA is TGTGCCTGGAGTGCAGGACTAGCGGGAGCCGAGCAGTACGTC.

In its sample, this clone was seen once. The V gene is TRBV7-9, the J gene TRBJ1-4; 8 nucleotides agree with TRBD1. Looked up from germline, CDR1 is SEHNR and CDR2 is FQNEAQ (reference sequence). With V trimmed by 5 bases and J by 6 bases, 20 bases remained unmatched. The CDR3 runs 19 residues. In nucleotides, the CDR3 is TGTGCCAGCAGCACTTACCGTTCATTGTTTGGGGGACAGGATGAAAAACTGTTTTTT. Residues: CASSTYRSLFGGQDEKLFF.

The chain couples TRBV14 to TRBJ2-2; 12 positions agree with TRBD2. V gave up 5 bases and J gave up 1 base; unmatched junction bases: 8. Germline CDR1 and CDR2: SGHDN and FVKESK. The CDR3 spans 18 residues. The chain's CDR3 is CASSARLLAGGNTGELFF. The CDR3 DNA is TGTGCCAGCAGCGCCCGGTTACTAGCGGGAGGGAACACCGGGGAGCTGTTTTTT.

The chain carries TRBV11-2 and TRBJ2-6; 9 positions agree with TRBD1. The trim removed 6 bases at V and 4 bases at J, leaving 10 bases unmatched. This CDR3 has 17 amino acids. Germline CDR1 SGHAT, CDR2 FQNNGV. CDR3 coding DNA: TGTGCCAGCAGGCGCTTAGGGGACAGGGTCGGGGCCAACGTCCTGACTTTC. Protein product: CASRRLGDRVGANVLTF. The full variable domain, completed using reference TRBV11-2 and TRBJ2-6, is EAGVAQSPRYKIIEKRQSVAFWCNPISGHATLYWYQQILGQGPKLLIQFQNNGVVDDSQLPKDRFSAERLKGVDSTLKIQPAKLEDSAVYLCASRRLGDRVGANVLTFGAGSRLTVL.

The CDR3 here is CAWSRSKNIQYF. CDR3 DNA sequence: TGTGCCTGGAGTAGGAGCAAAAACATTCAGTACTTC. This chain joins TRBV30 and TRBJ2-4, with D unclear. V was cut by 2 bases and J by 3 bases, with 5 bases left in between. The CDR3 extends over 12 amino acids. Germline V gene data show CDR1 as GTSNPN and CDR2 as SVGIG (reference sequence).

V gene TRBV7-9 combines with J gene TRBJ1-1, with unresolved D. CDR1 and CDR2 (germline): SEHNR, FQNEAQ (reference sequence). CDR3 length: 12 amino acids. Deletions cut 5 bases from V and 0 bases from J, with 4 bases between. In nucleotides, the CDR3 is TGTGCCAGCAGCCAGATGAACACTGAAGCTTTCTTT. The encoded protein is CASSQMNTEAFF. The complete variable domain, with remaining parts taken from reference TRBV7-9 and TRBJ1-1, reads DTGVSQNPRHKITKRGQNVTFRCDPISEHNRLYWYRQTLGQGPEFLTYFQNEAQLEKSRLLSDRFSAERPKGSFSTLEIQRTEQGDSAMYLCASSQMNTEAFFGQGTRLTVV.

This chain joins TRBV6-5 and TRBJ1-2, with D possibly being TRBD1 (5 bases). The CDR3 covers 13 residues. Germline V gives CDR1 MNHEY, CDR2 SVGAGI. The V gene lost 5 bases and the J gene lost 7 bases, with 14 bases spanning the gap. CDR3 DNA sequence: TGTGCCAGCAGTCCTTCAGGGTTTTTTGGCTACACCTTC. Its translation: CASSPSGFFGYTF.

The chain carries TRBV18 and TRBJ1-2; 9 bases match TRBD1. The J segment lost 6 bases and the V segment lost 3 bases, leaving 5 bases of the junction unmatched. CDR1 is KGHSH, CDR2 LQKENI, per germline. This CDR3 contains 14 residues. The DNA for the CDR3 is TGTGCCAGCTCACCCGGGACAGGGTCGGATGGCTACACCTTC. Translated: CASSPGTGSDGYTF.

This chain joins TRBV12-5 and TRBJ2-3, with 7 positions matching TRBD2. V was clipped by 3 bases and J by 4 bases; unmatched bases: 10. The CDR3 loop spans 16 amino acids. CDR1 and CDR2 (germline): LGHNT, FRNRAP. CDR3 residues: CASGLGGGGPPDTQYF. The CDR3 bases are TGTGCTAGTGGTTTAGGTGGGGGAGGGCCCCCAGATACGCAGTATTTT.